This TCR beta chain was identified during a study of cytomegalovirus exposure and HLA in healthy donors (dated 2017 in TCRdb). Regarding the research as a whole: According to a later analysis, one platform produced both the roughly 120 validation repertoires and the 666 repertoires of the first cohort. High-throughput TCR immunosequencing, statistical association of individual TCRs with disease status, and machine learning were combined to predict cytomegalovirus infection status. The aim of the study was to test whether cataloging public T cell receptors could identify signatures of past pathogen exposure. Besides the first cohort of around 700 subjects, a separate validation cohort made up of 120 different subjects was used. General findings and caveats noted by the study authors: All 130 or so repertoires were used to score co-occurrence in the validation cohort in a later analysis, because that analysis had no HLA typing for the cohort. In vitro tests confirmed that a few of the cytomegalovirus-associated TCR beta chains recognize cytomegalovirus antigens. A total of 150 to 200 TCR beta chains were listed by the study as associated with cytomegalovirus. Across donors, most TCR sequences were observed very rarely, whereas some public TCRs were present in many individuals. The authors suggested that the approach could potentially be extended to other disease states and immunological phenotypes. In both the original and validation cohorts, the classifier was reported to diagnose cytomegalovirus status with high specificity and sensitivity. Of the cluster scores, roughly 95% were above 0 in a later analysis, which found that TCRs clustered in the first cohort also tended to co-occur in the 95 to 150 validation repertoires.

The donors were included in the validation cohort of over a hundred subjects, a group kept apart from the approximately 700-subject first cohort. Libraries were made using the immunoSEQ multiplex PCR assay. The paper's processing steps were these. A statistical classification framework was built for diagnosing cytomegalovirus status from the catalog of TCR beta chain sequences. TCRdb re-hosts the immuneACCESS table, in-frame sequences only. Its copies lack some clones; in the studies checked, an unresolved V gene accounts for under half of them, and the cause for the rest is not known. Clone size and V and J calls were adopted from that table, with D and trimming inferred from the DNA. A total of some 150,000 clones appear in this sample, roughly nine tenths of them only once. In total, the top ten clones hold 2.5% to 4% of the sample. As for this clone: No antigen is known for it. No per-base quality is available; no much larger clone lies one base away.

Source material: PBMCs. The receptor was isolated from a young woman in good health and CMV-seropositive.

In nucleotides, the sequence is TGTGCCAGCAGTCCAGGGCCTAGCGGACACACAGATACGCAGTATTTT. This encodes CASSPGPSGHTDTQYF. The chain is encoded by TRBV27 joined to TRBJ2-3, and 7 bases in between align with TRBD2. CDR1 MNHEY and CDR2 SMNVEV were looked up in the germline V gene (reference sequence). V is trimmed back by 5 bases and J by 2 bases, and the junction contains 10 bases that no gene match accounts for. Including the terminal cysteine and phenylalanine, the CDR3 comprises 16 residues. The retained sequence is limited to the CDR3, 48 bases, with the frame set at the first base.